This is a list of T cell receptor beta chains from one sample in a study of CD8 T cells in ankylosing spondylitis. Each CDR3 protein gets one entry after TCRdb re-called the 5' RACE reads with MiXCR. Of hundreds of thousands of distinct CDR3 sequences in the sample, about 20% are singletons; the top ten hold roughly 3.6%. The specimen was blood, either unsorted or a sorted T cell fraction (not recorded which). The receptors derive from a female donor with ankylosing spondylitis or in good health (not recorded which). Both conserved end residues are part of each CDR3. The order of the fields is clone size, D gene, J gene, V gene, CDR3 DNA, CDR3 protein. A D gene is named only where the DNA matches it firmly. The listing skips clone size in some rows; elsewhere it reads once, few, many or a size class.

.	.	TRBJ1-2	TRBV2	TGTGCCAGCATTCAATCGACAGGAAGGGAGGCCTCTACGGCCTTC	CASIQSTGREASTAF
.	.	TRBJ1-1	TRBV20-1	TGCAGTGCTAGAAGTAGGTGGACGTCTGAAGCTTTCTTT	CSARSRWTSEAFF
many	.	TRBJ2-3	TRBV28	TGTGCCACCAGTTTAGGGAGTACAGATACGCAGTATTTT	CATSLGSTDTQYF
.	TRBD1	TRBJ1-1	TRBV2	TGTGCCAGCAGGCCTGACAGGGCAGGCACTGAAGCTTTCTTT	CASRPDRAGTEAFF
many	.	TRBJ2-7	TRBV6-5	TGTGCCACCGCACGGCACGAGGAGCAGTACTTC	CATARHEEQYF
many	.	TRBJ2-1	TRBV29-1	TGCAGCGTTGGGGGAGGAAGACCAATAGGAGGCAATGAGCAGTTCTTC	CSVGGGRPIGGNEQFF
.	TRBD2	TRBJ2-1	TRBV9	TGTGCCAGCAGCGTAGTAGGCGGGAGCGATGAGCAGTTCTTC	CASSVVGGSDEQFF
few	.	TRBJ2-1	TRBV6-2/TRBV6-3	TGTGCCAGCAACCCGGGGCCTCCGGAGGGCAATGAGCAGTTCTTC	CASNPGPPEGNEQFF
.	TRBD2	TRBJ2-3	TRBV20-1	TGCAGTGCACTAGCGGGCGTCACAGATACGCAGTATTTT	CSALAGVTDTQYF
few	TRBD1	TRBJ2-1	TRBV7-2	TGTGCCAGCAGCCCTCGCCTCGGACAGGGCGGGAATGAGCAGTTCTTC	CASSPRLGQGGNEQFF
.	TRBD1	TRBJ1-2	TRBV29-1	TGCAGCGCCGGACAGGAGTTAAACTATGGCTACACCTTC	CSAGQELNYGYTF
many	.	TRBJ2-3	TRBV29-1	TGCAGCGTTCTACGGCGGGCAGAAGCAGATACGCAGTATTTT	CSVLRRAEADTQYF
.	TRBD2	TRBJ2-1	TRBV2	TGTGCCAGCGGGGGGACTAGCGGGAGAAGCACCTACAATGAGCAGTTCTTC	CASGGTSGRSTYNEQFF
few	TRBD2	TRBJ2-3	TRBV11-2	TGTGCCAGCAGTCTCCCTCGGGGGGGTAGCGGGAAACGCACAGATACGCAGTATTTT	CASSLPRGGSGKRTDTQYF
.	.	TRBJ1-2	TRBV6-5	TGTGCCAGCAGTTACCTACTGGGCAGGACCTATGGCTACACCTTC	CASSYLLGRTYGYTF
.	.	TRBJ2-1	TRBV27	TGTGCCAGCAGTGGACTCCAGGGGATTCCCAGCTCCTACAATGAGCAGTTCTTC	CASSGLQGIPSSYNEQFF
few	.	TRBJ1-3	TRBV7-2	TGTGCCAGCAGCTTAGCGGGGGTATCTGGAAACACCATATATTTT	CASSLAGVSGNTIYF
.	.	TRBJ1-1	TRBV2	TGTGCCAGCAGTGAGTGGGTCGATTCCTTT	CASSEWVDSF
.	TRBD1	TRBJ2-7	TRBV7-2	TGTGCCAGCAGCAGGACAGGGGACGGCACCTACGAGCAGTACTTC	CASSRTGDGTYEQYF
few	TRBD2	TRBJ2-1	TRBV4-2	TGTGCCAGCAGCCAATTTGGCGGGAGGGCGGAAAATGAGCAGTTCTTC	CASSQFGGRAENEQFF
.	.	TRBJ2-4	TRBV7-8	TGTGCCAGCAGCTTAGTGGCGGACGCGTTTGGTGGCATTCAGTACTTC	CASSLVADAFGGIQYF
.	.	TRBJ1-5	TRBV20-1	TGCAGTGCTAGGAAAACAGGGCGCAATCAGCCCCAGCATTTT	CSARKTGRNQPQHF
few	.	TRBJ2-7	TRBV4-3	TGCGCCAGCAGCCAAGAAGCGCTCACTTTCTACGAGCAGTACTTC	CASSQEALTFYEQYF
.	.	TRBJ2-7	TRBV7-9	TGTGCCAGCAGCTTAGCATCGGGACTCCCCTACGAGCAGTACTTC	CASSLASGLPYEQYF
.	.	TRBJ2-7	TRBV29-1	TGCAGCGTTGGAGGCCCACTGGGGGGAAGCTCCTACGAGCAGTACTTC	CSVGGPLGGSSYEQYF
.	TRBD2	TRBJ2-7	TRBV20-1	TGCAGTGCCAGACTAGCGGGTGGGTGGGAGCAGTACTTC	CSARLAGGWEQYF
once	.	TRBJ1-2	TRBV2	TGTGCCAGCAGTGAAGCATTGCGGAGCTATGGCTACACCTTC	CASSEALRSYGYTF
.	.	TRBJ2-7	TRBV7-9	TGTGCCAGCAGCCGTTGGTGGGGCGAGCAGTACTTC	CASSRWWGEQYF
few	.	TRBJ2-1	TRBV6-5	TGTGCCAGCAGTTACTCGCAGGACTACAATGAGCAGTTCTTC	CASSYSQDYNEQFF
few	.	TRBJ2-7	TRBV20-1	TGCAGTGCTACCACCGACTACGAGCAGTACTTC	CSATTDYEQYF
many	.	TRBJ2-1	TRBV20-1	TGCAGTGCTAGGTCCCTCCGGGGCAATGAGCAGTTCTTC	CSARSLRGNEQFF
few	.	TRBJ2-1	TRBV5-1	TGCGCCAGCAGCTTGGGCAACTACAATGAGCAGTTCTTC	CASSLGNYNEQFF
.	.	TRBJ1-1	TRBV12-3/TRBV12-4	TGTGCCAGCAGCGGGTTGAACACTGAAGCTTTCTTT	CASSGLNTEAFF
.	.	TRBJ1-5	TRBV6-1	TGTGCCAGCAGGGGGGGAGGGGAGGGCAATCAGCCCCAGCATTTT	CASRGGGEGNQPQHF
.	TRBD2	TRBJ2-7	TRBV20-1	TGCAGTGTCCAGCGGGACTCCTACGAGCAGTACTTC	CSVQRDSYEQYF
.	.	TRBJ1-3	TRBV20-1	TGCAGTGCTAGTACAGGCTCTGGAAACACCATATATTTT	CSASTGSGNTIYF
.	.	TRBJ1-4	TRBV5-6	TGTGCCAGCAGCTTGGTTAACAACAGGGAGGTCGAAAAACTGTTTTTT	CASSLVNNREVEKLFF
many	.	TRBJ2-7	TRBV3-1	TGTGCCAGCAGCCGACAGGCCTACGAGCAGTACTTC	CASSRQAYEQYF
.	.	TRBJ2-3	TRBV10-3	TGTGCCTCAGGAGGGGGAGGTGGCACAGATACGCAGTATTTT	CASGGGGGTDTQYF